This TCR beta chain was identified in a study of shared clonotypes between healthy human individuals. Points from the study as a whole: Against clonotypes common to all four donors, non-shared ones had lower generation probabilities.

Libraries were prepared by immunoSEQ multiplex PCR; TCRdb keeps only in-frame clonotypes and omits some of them. The sample yields 850,000 to 1,200,000 clones, 65% to 75% seen once. This clone showed up just once. Its antigen is undetermined. Healthy adults negative for HIV, lacking recent acute infections or vaccinations, served as donors. Looked up from germline, CDR1 is DFQATT and CDR2 is SNEGSKA (reference sequence). V was shortened by 5 bases and J by 4 bases, with 7 bases between the two germline ends. The CDR3 length is 11 residues. The J gene is TRBJ2-3, the V gene TRBV20-1; D is unresolved. Sample: memory CD4+ T cells sorted from blood. Subset noted: CD45RA-negative fraction. This receptor was identified in a man younger than 30 in good health. The CDR3 DNA reads TGCAGTGCTGGGTCCGCAGATACGCAGTATTTT. Translating it yields CSAGSADTQYF.